Each of the 11 T cell receptor beta chains below was sequenced from the same sample in a study of T-cell reconstitution after alpha-beta-depleted transplantation in children. The TCRbeta library was prepared with unique molecular identifiers. MiXCR, applied by TCRdb to the PCR reads, yields one record per CDR3 protein. The sample has a few hundred thousand distinct CDR3 sequences, about 9.9% seen once. The input for sequencing was peripheral blood, taken 180 days after TCRalphabeta/CD19-depleted stem cell transplant. The source is a male patient between 2 and 15 years old who had a stem cell transplant for chronic granulomatous disease, so the T cells may come from the graft donor.

This clonotype was detected many times. The CDR3 is CASSAIAGGKETQYF. CDR3 in DNA: TGTGCCAGCAGTGCCATAGCGGGGGGTAAAGAGACCCAGTACTTC. This chain links TRBV12-3 or TRBV12-4 with TRBJ2-5, with 10 nucleotides matching TRBD2. The V and J ends lost 5 bases and 3 bases, in that order; junction bases with no gene match: 6. CDR3 length equals 15 residues.

This clonotype was detected ten times or more. V and J are TRBV7-6 and TRBJ2-1; D remains unclear. Trimming took 1 base from V and 7 from J, leaving 11 bases between them. The germline gives CDR1 SGHVS, CDR2 FNYEAQ. This CDR3 is built from 14 residues. The CDR3 reads CASSLGHRLNEQFF. The CDR3 nucleotides are TGTGCCAGCAGCTTAGGGCATAGGTTGAATGAGCAGTTCTTC. Using reference TRBV7-6 and TRBJ2-1 for the parts outside the CDR3, the full variable domain is GAGVSQSPRYKVTKRGQDVALRCDPISGHVSLYWYRQALGQGPEFLTYFNYEAQQDKSGLPNDRFSAERPEGSISTLTIQRTEQRDSAMYRCASSLGHRLNEQFFGPGTRLTVL.

There are many counts of this clonotype. The chain employs TRBV3-1 and TRBJ2-7, with 7 bases fitting TRBD1. Germline trimming cut 4 bases from V and 2 bases from J; bases unmatched to any gene: 5. This CDR3 has 14 residues. Germline V gives CDR1 LGHDT, CDR2 YNNKEL (reference sequence). In DNA form, the CDR3 reads TGTGCCAGCAGCCGACGACAGGGTCCCTACGAGCAGTACTTC. Translating it yields CASSRRQGPYEQYF.

The chain recombines TRBV19 with TRBJ2-3, with D tentatively TRBD2 (5 bases). V was shortened by 4 bases and J by 4 bases, with 21 bases between the two germline ends. The germline V gene has CDR1 LNHDA and CDR2 SQIVND (reference sequence). The CDR3 sequence is 17 residues long. CDR3 DNA sequence: TGTGCCAGTAGTAAAAAGGACTCGAGAGGTTTCTCAGATACGCAGTATTTT. Protein product: CASSKKDSRGFSDTQYF.

This clonotype turned up a few times. In DNA, the CDR3 is TGTGCCAGCAGCTTACCCCTGGGACTAGCGGGGGGGAACTCCTACAATGAGCAGTTCTTC. This translates into CASSLPLGLAGGNSYNEQFF. This chain joins TRBV11-2 and TRBJ2-1, with TRBD2 matching over 16 bases. Germline loops: CDR1 SGHAT, CDR2 FQNNGV. V lost 2 bases, J lost 0 bases, and 7 bases stayed unmatched. The CDR3 extends over 20 amino acids.

This clonotype appeared many times. V is TRBV7-9 and J is TRBJ2-7; possibly TRBD2 for D (6 bases). Trimming pared 5 bases from V and 5 bases from J, leaving 16 bases between. CDR1 and CDR2 (germline): SEHNR, FQNEAQ (reference sequence). The CDR3 sequence is 14 residues long. CDR3 nucleotides: TGTGCCAGCAGCCTTTCAAGCGGGCCCGACGAGCAGTACTTC. It encodes CASSLSSGPDEQYF.

This clonotype occurred many times. V usage is TRBV20-1 and J usage is TRBJ2-3; 7 positions match TRBD1. J gave up 0 bases and V 5 bases, and 8 bases lay outside the gene matches. From germline, CDR1 is DFQATT and CDR2 SNEGSKA (reference sequence). CDR3 length: 15 amino acids. The DNA of the CDR3 is TGCAGTGCTTTGGTGGACAGGCTGAGCACAGATACGCAGTATTTT. It specifies CSALVDRLSTDTQYF.

This clonotype was detected many times. The chain couples TRBV12-3 or TRBV12-4 to TRBJ2-7; D might be TRBD2 (5 bases). The CDR3 has 13 amino acids. V was shortened by 4 bases and J by 2 bases, with 9 bases between the two germline ends. CDR3 bases: TGTGCCAGCAGTTCCCAGACTACCTACGAGCAGTACTTC. It encodes CASSSQTTYEQYF.

This clonotype showed up many times. The chain has TRBV7-6 and TRBJ2-2; TRBD1 matches at 10 bases. CDR3 length: 16 amino acids. J was trimmed by 4 bases and V by 5 bases; bases with no gene match: 7. Germline V gene data show CDR1 as SGHVS and CDR2 as FNYEAQ. The CDR3 DNA reads as TGTGCCAGCAGCAAGACAGGGGGCGTGACCACCGGGGAGCTGTTTTTT. Its translation is CASSKTGGVTTGELFF.

This clonotype was seen repeatedly, ten times or more. The rearrangement joins TRBV18 to TRBJ2-3; D is uncertain. Germline loops: CDR1 KGHSH, CDR2 LQKENI. The CDR3 has 12 residues. V lost 3 bases, J lost 5 bases, and 6 bases lay in between. The CDR3 here is CASSPGRDTQYF. The DNA of the CDR3 is TGTGCCAGCTCACCCGGGCGAGATACGCAGTATTTT.

This clonotype appeared many times. The CDR3 DNA is TGTGCCAGCAGCCCCTCGTCTAGCACCTACTACGAGCAGTACTTC. Translated: CASSPSSSTYYEQYF. This chain joins TRBV9 and TRBJ2-7; tentative D call: TRBD2 (5 bases). The V gene's germline CDR1 is SGDLS and CDR2 YYNGEE. The CDR3 extends over 15 amino acids. Deletions cut 4 bases from V and 3 bases from J, with 17 bases between.